The 30 T cell receptor beta chains reported below all come from one sample, sequenced in a study of cytomegalovirus exposure and HLA in healthy donors (TCRdb year 2017). Receptors were amplified or captured by the immunoSEQ multiplex PCR assay. The multiplex PCR relied on a mix of 60 forward primers for TCR Vbeta segments and 13 reverse primers for TCR Jbeta segments. TCRdb holds this immuneACCESS table with in-frame rearrangements only. Some clones are missing; in checked studies, unresolved V genes explain under half, and the rest has no known cause. Within this sample are around 140,000 clones, with roughly three quarters of them counted one time only. The ten largest clones represent about 1% of the sample. The sequenced material came from PBMCs. Receptors originate from a woman aged 55-75 years in good health and CMV-seronegative.

The chain employs TRBV19 and TRBJ1-1, with 9 bases identical to TRBD1. The CDR3 loop spans 15 amino acids. CDR1 LNHDA and CDR2 SQIVND come from the germline V gene (reference sequence). The V and J ends lost 5 bases and 5 bases, in that order; junction bases with no gene match: 9. CDR3 nucleotides: TGTGCCAGTAGTCTCCGACAGGGGGAGGGTACTGAAGCTTTCTTT. Amino acid sequence: CASSLRQGEGTEAFF.

This chain links TRBV6-4 with TRBJ2-1; 8 bases fit TRBD2. Losses at the gene ends were 4 bases for V and 10 bases for J; bases not matched to a gene: 6. CDR3 length equals 13 residues. From germline, CDR1 is MRHNA and CDR2 SNTAGT. The CDR3 coding sequence is TGTGCCAGCAGTGTCCAGCGGGGGTACGAGCAGTTCTTC. This sequence encodes CASSVQRGYEQFF.

The rearrangement joins TRBV27 to TRBJ2-7; 8 bases agree with TRBD1. CDR3 length: 18 amino acids. The germline gives CDR1 MNHEY, CDR2 SMNVEV (reference sequence). J gave up 3 bases and V 6 bases, and 19 bases lay outside the gene matches. The CDR3 DNA sequence: TGTGCCAGCAGAGGAGGGACAGGCGCACCCCACTCCTACTACGAGCAGTACTTC. Translating it yields CASRGGTGAPHSYYEQYF.

The chain combines TRBV5-1 with TRBJ1-1, with 7 bases matching TRBD1. The CDR3 contains 13 residues. V was pared by 5 bases and J by 1 base, with 2 bases of the junction left unmatched. Germline V lookup: CDR1 SGHRS, CDR2 YFSETQ. This CDR3 reads CASRGTANTEAFF. The CDR3 region has the DNA TGCGCCAGCAGAGGGACAGCGAACACTGAAGCTTTCTTT. Based on the CDR3 plus reference TRBV5-1 and TRBJ1-1, the full variable domain is KAGVTQTPRYLIKTRGQQVTLSCSPISGHRSVSWYQQTPGQGLQFLFEYFSETQRNKGNFPGRFSGRQFSNSRSEMNVSTLELGDSALYLCASRGTANTEAFFGQGTRLTVV.

In its sample, this clone was seen a few times. The rearrangement links TRBV7-9 to TRBJ2-6; the D is unclear. CDR3 length: 15 amino acids. Germline V gives CDR1 SEHNR, CDR2 FQNEAQ (reference sequence). Trimming removed 4 bases at V and 0 bases at J, with 7 bases between. Here the CDR3 DNA reads TGTGCCAGCAGCTCCCAGAACTCTGGGGCCAACGTCCTGACTTTC. It encodes CASSSQNSGANVLTF.

The chain recombines TRBV2 with TRBJ1-6, with D uncertain. The CDR3 length is 15 residues. Between the trimmed V and J ends, which lost 7 bases and 10 bases, there was a span of 20 bases. Germline CDR1 SNHLY, CDR2 FYNNEI. CDR3 in amino acids: CASTYQEGGSSPLHF. The CDR3 coding sequence is TGTGCCAGCACATACCAGGAGGGAGGTTCATCACCCCTCCACTTT. The full variable domain, completed using reference TRBV2 and TRBJ1-6, is EPEVTQTPSHQVTQMGQEVILRCVPISNHLYFYWYRQILGQKVEFLVSFYNNEISEKSEIFDDQFSVERPDGSNFTLKIRSTKLEDSAMYFCASTYQEGGSSPLHFGNGTRLTVT.

The gene calls are TRBV11-2 and TRBJ2-7; TRBD2 aligns across 7 bases. V gave up 0 bases and J gave up 9 bases; unmatched junction bases: 14. Germline assignment: CDR1 SGHAT and CDR2 FQNNGV. This CDR3 spans 16 amino acids. The CDR3 sequence is CASSLDGLGTARVQYF. CDR3 DNA: TGTGCCAGCAGCTTAGACGGACTAGGGACCGCCCGGGTGCAGTACTTC. Based on the CDR3 plus reference TRBV11-2 and TRBJ2-7, the full variable domain is EAGVAQSPRYKIIEKRQSVAFWCNPISGHATLYWYQQILGQGPKLLIQFQNNGVVDDSQLPKDRFSAERLKGVDSTLKIQPAKLEDSAVYLCASSLDGLGTARVQYFGPGTRLTVT.

This chain links TRBV27 with TRBJ2-5, with a possible D match to TRBD2 (7 bases). The germline V gene has CDR1 MNHEY and CDR2 SMNVEV (reference sequence). V was trimmed by 5 bases and J by 5 bases, leaving 21 bases between them. The CDR3 has 16 residues. The CDR3 reads CASSLLSGGGGETQYF. For the CDR3, the DNA is TGTGCCAGCAGTCTCTTATCGGGGGGCGGCGGGGAGACCCAGTACTTC.

This rearrangement joins TRBV5-4 to TRBJ2-7, with D possibly matching TRBD1 (8 bases). The CDR3 totals 15 residues. V shed 4 bases and J shed 5 bases, with 19 bases lying between them. Germline V gene data show CDR1 as SGHNT and CDR2 as YYREEE (reference sequence). This chain's CDR3 is CASSGNRGGGNEQYF. DNA for the CDR3: TGTGCCAGCAGCGGAAACAGGGGGGGCGGGAACGAGCAGTACTTC.

V is TRBV6-6 and J is TRBJ1-3; D remains ambiguous. V lost 5 bases, J lost 1 base, and 6 bases lay in between. CDR1 and CDR2 from the germline V gene are MNHNY and SVGAGI (reference sequence). The CDR3 extends over 13 amino acids. DNA of the CDR3: TGTGCCAGCAGTCCCAGATCTGGAAACACCATATATTTT. Encoded protein: CASSPRSGNTIYF.

The chain is built from TRBV11-2 and TRBJ2-7; 10 bases match TRBD1. The ends lost 5 bases at V and 0 bases at J; junction bases unmatched: 13. This CDR3 region has 18 residues. Germline V lookup: CDR1 SGHAT, CDR2 FQNNGV. CDR3 sequence reads: CASSQPGQGIRDSYEQYF. As DNA, the CDR3 is TGTGCCAGCAGCCAGCCGGGACAGGGGATTCGGGACTCCTACGAGCAGTACTTC.

This sequence joins TRBV21-1 and TRBJ2-1; no check of the table's D call, TRBD1, against the DNA was made. TRBV21-1 is designated a pseudogene. The CDR3 sequence is 16 residues long. In DNA, the CDR3 is TGTGCCAGCAGCTACCCGGACAGGGACCTTTCCAATGAGCAGTTCTTC. This sequence encodes CASSYPDRDLSNEQFF.

V gene TRBV25-1 combines with J gene TRBJ2-7, with TRBD2 matching 9 bases. Germline assignment: CDR1 MGHDK and CDR2 SYGVNS. Losses at the gene ends were 5 bases for V and 1 base for J; bases not matched to a gene: 12. The CDR3 spans 17 residues. The DNA for the CDR3 is TGTGCCAGCAGTCCGGGACTAGCTCTTCCAATTTCCTACGAGCAGTACTTC. Its protein is CASSPGLALPISYEQYF.

This chain links TRBV6-1 with TRBJ2-5; D is unclear. V lost 1 base, J lost 0 bases, and 18 bases lay in between. CDR3 size: 18 residues. Germline loops: CDR1 MNHNS, CDR2 SASEGT. This CDR3 reads CASSEGYSHTIYQETQYF. The DNA of the CDR3 is TGTGCCAGCAGTGAAGGGTACAGTCACACCATATACCAAGAGACCCAGTACTTC.

The V and J genes are TRBV6-5 and TRBJ2-5; D possibly corresponds to TRBD1 (6 bases). V was clipped by 7 bases and J by 0 bases, with 12 bases between them. Germline V gene data show CDR1 as MNHEY and CDR2 as SVGAGI. CDR3 length equals 14 residues. CDR3 residues: CASTLTGNQETQYF. In DNA form, the CDR3 reads TGTGCCAGCACCCTTACAGGGAACCAAGAGACCCAGTACTTC.

The chain employs TRBV11-2 and TRBJ1-4, with TRBD1 as a possible D gene (5 bases). From germline, CDR1 is SGHAT and CDR2 FQNNGV. The germline V and J ends were trimmed by 5 bases and 8 bases, with 18 bases remaining between them. The CDR3 extends over 15 amino acids. The CDR3 here is CASSPLQGQREKLFF. The CDR3 DNA reads TGTGCCAGCAGCCCACTTCAGGGCCAAAGAGAAAAACTGTTTTTT. Full variable domain (outside the CDR3, taken from reference TRBV11-2 and TRBJ1-4): EAGVAQSPRYKIIEKRQSVAFWCNPISGHATLYWYQQILGQGPKLLIQFQNNGVVDDSQLPKDRFSAERLKGVDSTLKIQPAKLEDSAVYLCASSPLQGQREKLFFGSGTQLSVL.

V gene TRBV7-9 combines with J gene TRBJ1-1, with TRBD1 matching over 9 bases. Germline CDR1 reads SEHNR; CDR2 reads FQNEAQ (reference sequence). This CDR3 comprises 15 residues. Trimming removed 5 bases from V and 3 bases from J; junction bases left unmatched: 7. The CDR3 loop is CASSENRGQYTEAFF. In DNA form, the CDR3 reads TGTGCCAGCAGCGAAAACAGGGGGCAGTACACTGAAGCTTTCTTT.

The chain uses TRBV5-1 and TRBJ2-7; 10 positions agree with TRBD1. The junction had 11 bases not matched to a gene; V was cut back by 4 bases and J by 7 bases. The CDR3 has 15 residues. Per the germline V gene, CDR1 is SGHRS and CDR2 is YFSETQ. The CDR3 DNA sequence: TGCGCCAGCAGCCCGGGACAGGGGACGCCGTGGGAGCAGTACTTC. Encoded protein: CASSPGQGTPWEQYF.

This clone has a single count. Other DNA variants within this sample encode the same CDR3. The V call is TRBV7-3, the J call TRBJ1-1; 9 nucleotides agree with TRBD1. With 6 bases clipped from V and 8 bases from J, the junction kept 10 bases outside the gene matches. Germline CDR1 reads SGHTA; CDR2 reads FQGTGA. The CDR3 totals 14 residues. Here the CDR3 DNA reads TGTGCCAGCAGTTTGGACAGGGGCGCTTCCGAAGCTTTCTTT. Its protein is CASSLDRGASEAFF.

This clone was detected only a few times. J is TRBJ2-1 and V is TRBV5-1; D might be TRBD2 (5 bases). Germline values: CDR1 SGHRS, CDR2 YFSETQ. V was pared by 0 bases and J by 0 bases, with 10 bases between. This CDR3 contains 16 residues. The CDR3 DNA is TGCGCCAGCAGCTTGGGAGGACTGAACTCCTACAATGAGCAGTTCTTC. This translates into CASSLGGLNSYNEQFF.

This clone was counted only a few times. Other DNA sequences in this specimen translate into the identical CDR3. This chain links TRBV19 with TRBJ2-7; unclear D gene. CDR1 and CDR2 (germline): LNHDA, SQIVND (reference sequence). V lost 6 bases to trimming and J lost 3 bases, with 12 bases between them. This CDR3 is 13 amino acids long. The DNA for the CDR3 is TGTGCCAGTAGACCGGCAGGATACTACGAGCAGTACTTC. It encodes CASRPAGYYEQYF.

CDR3 sequence reads: CASSTGQGNTIYF. In DNA, the CDR3 is TGTGCCAGCAGTACCGGACAGGGAAACACCATATATTTT. The rearrangement joins TRBV2 to TRBJ1-3; D is possibly TRBD1 (6 bases). V lost 5 bases and J lost 4, with 9 bases in between. Germline CDR1 reads SNHLY; CDR2 reads FYNNEI. This CDR3 is 13 amino acids long.

V usage is TRBV19 and J usage is TRBJ1-2; D unclear. Germline assignment: CDR1 LNHDA and CDR2 SQIVND (reference sequence). The CDR3 extends over 16 amino acids. Trimming left V 5 bases short and J 1 base short, with 17 bases between. CDR3 nucleotide sequence: TGTGCCAGTAGTGGGTATGAGAGGGCATATAACTATGGCTACACCTTC. Residues: CASSGYERAYNYGYTF.

The chain has TRBV5-1 and TRBJ2-3; D is unresolved. There are 15 residues in the CDR3. V was shortened by 2 bases and J by 2 bases, with 12 bases between the two germline ends. In germline, CDR1 is SGHRS, CDR2 YFSETQ. In nucleotides, the CDR3 is TGCGCCAGCAGCTTCAGAGACACTTACACAGATACGCAGTATTTT. The encoded protein is CASSFRDTYTDTQYF.

This clone was seen only once. The chain joins TRBV21-1 to TRBJ1-6; TRBD1 is taken as the D call from the table, unchecked against the DNA. TRBV21-1 is designated a pseudogene. This CDR3 is built from 17 residues. The CDR3 DNA is TGTGCCAGCGGTGGCCCCGGCGGACAGGGGAATAATTCACCCCTCCACTTT. Translating gives CASGGPGGQGNNSPLHF.

The chain combines TRBV6-5 with TRBJ2-5, with a weak D call TRBD1 (5 bases). V shed 6 bases and J shed 0 bases, with 11 bases lying between them. Germline V gene data show CDR1 as MNHEY and CDR2 as SVGAGI. This CDR3 spans 14 amino acids. The CDR3 spells CASSTDSDQETQYF. CDR3 DNA: TGTGCCAGCAGCACCGACAGTGACCAAGAGACCCAGTACTTC.

The V call is TRBV5-6, the J call TRBJ2-1, with 7 bases fitting TRBD1. The CDR3 is 15 residues long. Looked up from germline, CDR1 is SGHDT and CDR2 is YYEEEE. The V segment lost 2 bases and the J segment 1 base; nucleotides outside the gene matches: 3. CDR3 amino acids: CASSFDRESYNEQFF. In DNA, the CDR3 is TGTGCCAGCAGCTTCGACAGGGAATCCTACAATGAGCAGTTCTTC.

In regard to this clone: This same CDR3 is encoded by further DNA sequences in the sample. The chain has TRBV19 and TRBJ2-2, with 7 nucleotides matching TRBD1. The CDR3 has 15 amino acids. Per germline, CDR1 LNHDA and CDR2 SQIVND (reference sequence). Unmatched junction bases numbered 9, after V lost 5 bases and J lost 6 bases. Here the CDR3 reads CASSPTRTGAGELFF. As DNA, the CDR3 is TGTGCCAGTAGTCCTACCCGAACAGGGGCCGGGGAGCTGTTTTTT. Supplemented by reference TRBV19 and TRBJ2-2, the full variable domain reads DGGITQSPKYLFRKEGQNVTLSCEQNLNHDAMYWYRQDPGQGLRLIYYSQIVNDFQKGDIAEGYSVSREKKESFPLTVTSAQKNPTAFYLCASSPTRTGAGELFFGEGSRLTVL.

The chain carries TRBV13 and TRBJ2-5, with 7 bases matching TRBD2. Germline values: CDR1 PRHDT, CDR2 FYEKMQ (reference sequence). The trim removed 5 bases at V and 5 bases at J, leaving 17 bases unmatched. The CDR3 contains 17 residues. The CDR3 DNA is TGTGCCAGCAGCCCTTTCTTGGATGTGGGAGCGGGGGAGACCCAGTACTTC. It specifies CASSPFLDVGAGETQYF.

The V and J genes are TRBV27 and TRBJ1-1, with 12 bases that match TRBD1. The J segment lost 10 bases and the V segment lost 0 bases, leaving 6 bases of the junction unmatched. Germline V gene lookup returns CDR1 MNHEY and CDR2 SMNVEV (reference sequence). The CDR3 is made up of 15 amino acids. This CDR3 is CASSLSPGTGGAAFF. The CDR3 DNA follows: TGTGCCAGCAGTTTATCGCCCGGGACAGGGGGCGCAGCTTTCTTT.